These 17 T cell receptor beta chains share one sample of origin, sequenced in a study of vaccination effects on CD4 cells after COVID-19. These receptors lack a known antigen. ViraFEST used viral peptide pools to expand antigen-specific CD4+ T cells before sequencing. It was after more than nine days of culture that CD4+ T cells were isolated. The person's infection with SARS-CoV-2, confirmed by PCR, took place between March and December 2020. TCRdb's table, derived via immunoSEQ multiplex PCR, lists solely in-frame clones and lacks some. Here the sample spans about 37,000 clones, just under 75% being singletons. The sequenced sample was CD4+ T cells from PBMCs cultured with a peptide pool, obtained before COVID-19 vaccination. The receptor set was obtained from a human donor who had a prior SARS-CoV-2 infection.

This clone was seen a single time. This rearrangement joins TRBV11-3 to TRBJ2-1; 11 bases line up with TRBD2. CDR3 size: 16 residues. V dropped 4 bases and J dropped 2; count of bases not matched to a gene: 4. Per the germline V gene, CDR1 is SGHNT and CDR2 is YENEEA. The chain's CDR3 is CASSSLAGGTYNEQFF. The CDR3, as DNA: TGTGCCAGCAGCTCCTTAGCGGGAGGGACCTACAATGAGCAGTTCTTC. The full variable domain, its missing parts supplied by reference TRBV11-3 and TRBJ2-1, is EAGVVQSPRYKIIEKKQPVAFWCNPISGHNTLYWYLQNLGQGPELLIRYENEEAVDDSQLPKDRFSAERLKGVDSTLKIQPAELGDSAVYLCASSSLAGGTYNEQFFGPGTRLTVL.

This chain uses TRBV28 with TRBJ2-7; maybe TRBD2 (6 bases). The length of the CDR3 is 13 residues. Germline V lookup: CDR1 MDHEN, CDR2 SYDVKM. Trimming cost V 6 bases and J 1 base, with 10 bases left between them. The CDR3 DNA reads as TGTGCCAGCAGAGAAGGGAGGTCCTACGAGCAGTACTTC. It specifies CASREGRSYEQYF.

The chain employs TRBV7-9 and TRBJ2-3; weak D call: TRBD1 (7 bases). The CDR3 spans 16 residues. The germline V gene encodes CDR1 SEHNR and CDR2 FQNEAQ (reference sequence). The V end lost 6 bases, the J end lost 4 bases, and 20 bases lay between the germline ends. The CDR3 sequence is CASSQGGTVNPDTQYF. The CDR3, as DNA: TGTGCCAGCAGTCAAGGCGGGACAGTGAACCCAGATACGCAGTATTTT.

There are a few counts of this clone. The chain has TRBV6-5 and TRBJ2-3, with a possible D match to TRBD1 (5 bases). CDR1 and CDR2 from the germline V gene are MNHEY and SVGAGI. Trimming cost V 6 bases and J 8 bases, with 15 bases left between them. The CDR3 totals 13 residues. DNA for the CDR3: TGTGCCAGCAGAACGCAGGGTTTTGGTACGCAGTATTTT. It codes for CASRTQGFGTQYF.

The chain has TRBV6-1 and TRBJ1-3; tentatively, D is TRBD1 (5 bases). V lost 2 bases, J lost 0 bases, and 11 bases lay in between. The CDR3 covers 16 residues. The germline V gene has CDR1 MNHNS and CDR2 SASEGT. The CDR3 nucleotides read TGTGCCAGCAGTGAAACCAGGGCCGACTCTGGAAACACCATATATTTT. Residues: CASSETRADSGNTIYF.

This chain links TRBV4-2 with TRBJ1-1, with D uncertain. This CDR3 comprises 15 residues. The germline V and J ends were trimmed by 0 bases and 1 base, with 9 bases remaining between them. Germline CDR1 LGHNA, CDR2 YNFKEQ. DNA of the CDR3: TGTGCCAGCAGCCAAGATCCTCACGAGAACACTGAAGCTTTCTTT. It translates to CASSQDPHENTEAFF.

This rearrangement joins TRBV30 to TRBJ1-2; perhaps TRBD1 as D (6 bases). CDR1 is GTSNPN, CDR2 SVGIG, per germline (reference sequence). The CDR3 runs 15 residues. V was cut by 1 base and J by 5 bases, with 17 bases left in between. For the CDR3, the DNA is TGTGCCTGGAGTGATTATAAGGGGGGAGGATATGGCTACACCTTC. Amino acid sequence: CAWSDYKGGGYGYTF.

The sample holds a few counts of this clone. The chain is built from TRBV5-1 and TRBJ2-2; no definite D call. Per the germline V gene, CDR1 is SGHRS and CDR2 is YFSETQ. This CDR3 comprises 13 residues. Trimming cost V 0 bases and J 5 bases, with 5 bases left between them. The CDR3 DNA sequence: TGCGCCAGCAGCTTGGCGGAGACCGGGGAGCTGTTTTTT. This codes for CASSLAETGELFF.

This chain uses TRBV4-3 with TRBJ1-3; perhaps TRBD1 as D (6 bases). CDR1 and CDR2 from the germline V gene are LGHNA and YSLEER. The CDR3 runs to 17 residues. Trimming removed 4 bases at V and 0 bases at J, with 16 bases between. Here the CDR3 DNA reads TGCGCCAGCAGCCTAATCCCCCGGGACATCTCTGGAAACACCATATATTTT. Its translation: CASSLIPRDISGNTIYF.

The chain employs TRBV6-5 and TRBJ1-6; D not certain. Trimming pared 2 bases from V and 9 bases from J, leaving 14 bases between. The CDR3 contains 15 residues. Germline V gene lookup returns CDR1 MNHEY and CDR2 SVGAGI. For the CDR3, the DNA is TGTGCCAGCAGTTACGATTCGACCGGTACTTCACCCCTCCACTTT. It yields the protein CASSYDSTGTSPLHF.

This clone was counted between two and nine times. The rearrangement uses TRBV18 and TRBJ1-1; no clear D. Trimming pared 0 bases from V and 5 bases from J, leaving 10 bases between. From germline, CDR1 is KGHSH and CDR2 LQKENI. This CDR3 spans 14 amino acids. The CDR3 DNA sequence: TGTGCCAGCTCACCACCGTCAGTAGATACTGAAGCTTTCTTT. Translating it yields CASSPPSVDTEAFF.

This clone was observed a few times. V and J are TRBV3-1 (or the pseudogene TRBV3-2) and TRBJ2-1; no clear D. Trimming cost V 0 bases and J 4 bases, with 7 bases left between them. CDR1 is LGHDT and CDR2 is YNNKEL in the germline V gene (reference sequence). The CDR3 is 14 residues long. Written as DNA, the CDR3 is TGTGCCAGCAGCCAAGATTGGGGATACAATGAGCAGTTCTTC. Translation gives CASSQDWGYNEQFF.

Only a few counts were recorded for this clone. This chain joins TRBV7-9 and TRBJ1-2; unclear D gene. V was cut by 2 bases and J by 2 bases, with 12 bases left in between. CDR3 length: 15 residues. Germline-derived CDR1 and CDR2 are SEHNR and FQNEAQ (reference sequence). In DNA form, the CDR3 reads TGTGCCAGCAGCTTAATTGGGCGTCTGAACTATGGCTACACCTTC. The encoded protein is CASSLIGRLNYGYTF. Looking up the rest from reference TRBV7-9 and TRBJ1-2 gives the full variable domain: DTGVSQNPRHKITKRGQNVTFRCDPISEHNRLYWYRQTLGQGPEFLTYFQNEAQLEKSRLLSDRFSAERPKGSFSTLEIQRTEQGDSAMYLCASSLIGRLNYGYTFGSGTRLTVV.

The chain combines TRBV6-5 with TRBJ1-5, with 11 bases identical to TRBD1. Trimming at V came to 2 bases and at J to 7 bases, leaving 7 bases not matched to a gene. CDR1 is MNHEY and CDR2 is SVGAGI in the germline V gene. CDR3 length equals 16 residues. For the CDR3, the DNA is TGTGCCAGCAGTTACCGCAGGACAGGGGGCTCGCAGCCCCAGCATTTT. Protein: CASSYRRTGGSQPQHF.

CDR3 residues: CASSLRGLRTTSTDTQYF. The CDR3, as DNA: TGTGCCAGCAGCTTAAGGGGGCTCAGGACTACTAGCACAGATACGCAGTATTTT. The genes are TRBV7-3 and TRBJ2-3; possibly TRBD1 or TRBD2 for D (6 bases each). Germline V lookup: CDR1 SGHTA, CDR2 FQGTGA. This CDR3 spans 18 amino acids. Trimming took 1 base from V and 0 from J, leaving 17 bases between them. The whole variable domain, filled in from reference TRBV7-3 and TRBJ2-3, reads GAGVSQTPSNKVTEKGKYVELRCDPISGHTALYWYRQSLGQGPEFLIYFQGTGAADDSGLPNDRFFAVRPEGSVSTLKIQRTERGDSAVYLCASSLRGLRTTSTDTQYFGPGTRLTVL.

CDR3 coding DNA: TGTGCCAGCTCACCGAAGTGGGGGACAAACAGGTTCCCCTACGAGCAGTACTTC. Protein: CASSPKWGTNRFPYEQYF. The genes are TRBV18 and TRBJ2-7; TRBD1 is a possible D gene (6 bases). V dropped 3 bases and J dropped 2 bases, with 23 bases sitting between them. The CDR3 runs 18 residues. Germline assignment: CDR1 KGHSH and CDR2 LQKENI.

The CDR3 region has the DNA TGTGCCATCAGTGATACTCCCTGGGATGGCTACACCTTC. This gives the protein CAISDTPWDGYTF. V and J are TRBV10-3 and TRBJ1-2; D ambiguous. Germline CDR1 and CDR2: ENHRY and SYGVKD. This CDR3 contains 13 residues. Trimming stripped 3 bases from V and 6 bases from J, with 11 bases between.